A single T cell receptor beta chain is shown here with its context. What it recognizes is unknown. The data are from a study of shared clonotypes between healthy human individuals. Whole-study findings and limits: Only blood samples were collected, and tissue repertoires likely differ. Clonotype sharing among the donors was expected to vary with sequencing depth.

J was trimmed by 3 bases and V by 0 bases; bases with no gene match: 4. Germline CDR1 is SGHRS and CDR2 is YFSETQ. The CDR3 runs 15 residues. Data came from immunoSEQ multiplex PCR; TCRdb stores just in-frame clones and leaves some out. The sample consists of 450,000 to 600,000 clones, 79% of them appearing once. This clonotype was obtained from a woman aged 40 to 50 in good health. Some clones in this sample may be carry-over from other donors' samples. The rearrangement links TRBV5-1 to TRBJ2-3, with 7 bases lining up with TRBD1. The specimen sequenced was PBMCs. CDR3 in DNA: TGCGCCAGCAGCTTGGAGGGGGCAAGAACAGATACGCAGTATTTT. This encodes CASSLEGARTDTQYF.